This T cell receptor (beta chain) emerged from a study of blood T cell repertoires in COVID-19. Study-wide background: Sites across the United States, Italy and Spain contributed samples from acute and convalescent COVID-19. From T cells, B-cell-depleted T cells, or PBMCs came the material, which was cDNA or gDNA.

This clone was seen once. Per the original methods: Estimation of nucleated cell counts was performed using reference gene primer amplification. Sequencing was performed with immunoSEQ multiplex PCR; in TCRdb, only in-frame clones are kept and a portion is missing. That table is the source of V, J and clone size, and D and trimming were worked out from the DNA. The table has approximately 270,000 clones, roughly 86% seen once. Germline assignment: CDR1 MNHEY and CDR2 SMNVEV (reference sequence). The V and J ends lost 5 bases and 8 bases, in that order; junction bases with no gene match: 9. The CDR3 has 14 amino acids.

The TCR was taken from a man aged 35 to 55 with active or convalescent COVID-19. Sequenced material: peripheral blood. This chain links TRBV27 with TRBJ1-5; 7 bases match TRBD1. The CDR3 here is CASSPETGIEPQHF. CDR3 coding DNA: TGTGCCAGCAGTCCCGAGACAGGGATCGAGCCCCAGCATTTT.